This TCR beta chain was recorded in a study of shared clonotypes between healthy human individuals. Study-wide findings and caveats: On the whole, naive subsets had larger estimated richness than memory subsets had. Few donors restricted represented genetic and exposure-history diversity.

With 0 bases removed from V and 1 base from J, the gap between germline ends came to 10 bases. The CDR3 runs 15 residues. Germline V gives CDR1 LGHNA, CDR2 YNFKEQ. Replicate PCRs for sorted subsets used 200 ng DNA; this equaled tens of thousands of T cell genomes. In the original workflow: Junction-only immunoSEQ sequences carried no quality scores, so filtering differed. TCRdb keeps only in-frame clones here, not all; method: immunoSEQ multiplex PCR. The DNA gave D and trimming, while V, J and clone size come from that table. The table includes 660,000 or so clones, 90% to 97% detected once. With respect to this clone: Its specificity is not known.

It was CD45RO-negative cells, positively selected for CCR7, that made up naive CD8 cells, with terminally differentiated effector memory CD45RA+ cells excluded. Sequencing was performed on naive CD8+ T cells sorted from blood. The TCR sequence derives from a woman aged 25-40 years in good health. This sequence joins TRBV4-2 and TRBJ2-7; perhaps D is TRBD1 or TRBD2 (7 bases each). The CDR3 spells CASSQDRGGSYEQYF. DNA for the CDR3: TGTGCCAGCAGCCAAGACAGGGGGGGATCCTACGAGCAGTACTTC.